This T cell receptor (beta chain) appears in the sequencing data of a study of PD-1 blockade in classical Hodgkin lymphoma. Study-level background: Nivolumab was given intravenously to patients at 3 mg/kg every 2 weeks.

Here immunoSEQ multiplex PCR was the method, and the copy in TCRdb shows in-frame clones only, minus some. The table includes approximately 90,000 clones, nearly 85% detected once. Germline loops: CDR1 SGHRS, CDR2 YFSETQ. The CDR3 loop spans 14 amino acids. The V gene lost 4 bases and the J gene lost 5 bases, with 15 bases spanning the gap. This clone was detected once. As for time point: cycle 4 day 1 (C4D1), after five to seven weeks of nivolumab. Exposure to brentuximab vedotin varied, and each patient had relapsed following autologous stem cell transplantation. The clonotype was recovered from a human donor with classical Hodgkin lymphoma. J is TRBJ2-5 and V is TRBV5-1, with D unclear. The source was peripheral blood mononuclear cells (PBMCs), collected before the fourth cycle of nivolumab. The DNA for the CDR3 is TGCGCCAGCAGCCCCCCAGGAGCGAGGGAGACCCAGTACTTC. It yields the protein CASSPPGARETQYF.